These 30 T cell receptor beta chains originate from one sample sequenced in a study of CD8+CD57+ T cells in acquired aplastic anemia. Genomic DNA acted as the template from which TCR beta VDJ combination and CDR3 sequence profiling were carried out. From the reads, TCRdb called clonotypes with MiXCR, one entry per CDR3 protein. Of 200,000 to 250,000 distinct CDR3 sequences listed, approximately 51% are singletons. Before being chosen for sequencing, patients had shown CD8+CD57+ cell expansion by flow cytometry. The sequencing sample was made of sorted CD4+, CD8+, or CD8+CD57+ T cells (not recorded which) from PBMCs. The receptors stem from a human donor with aplastic anemia.

This clonotype was recorded at least ten times. The chain joins TRBV5-8 to TRBJ2-6; D might be TRBD2 (6 bases). CDR1 SGHTS and CDR2 YDEGEE come from the germline V gene. This CDR3 is 18 amino acids long. Trimming pared 0 bases from V and 0 bases from J, leaving 13 bases between. The CDR3 sequence: CASSLGGVMASGANVLTF. In DNA, the CDR3 is TGTGCCAGCAGCTTGGGCGGGGTGATGGCCTCTGGGGCCAACGTCCTGACTTTC.

This clonotype was counted many times. The chain couples TRBV13 to TRBJ1-1; 8 nucleotides agree with TRBD1. CDR3 length: 16 residues. The trim removed 1 base at V and 1 base at J, leaving 5 bases unmatched. The germline V gene has CDR1 PRHDT and CDR2 FYEKMQ (reference sequence). The CDR3 loop is CASSLDGQGGNTEAFF. For the CDR3, the DNA is TGTGCCAGCAGCTTAGACGGACAGGGTGGGAACACTGAAGCTTTCTTT.

This sequence joins TRBV7-3 and TRBJ2-3; 16 nucleotides line up with TRBD2. Trimming cost V 5 bases and J 3 bases; bases outside gene matches: 14. The CDR3 loop spans 20 amino acids. Germline V lookup: CDR1 SGHTA, CDR2 FQGTGA. CDR3 nucleotides: TGTGCCAGCAGCACCGCCGGGACTAGCGGGGGGGCGGTTAGAACAGATACGCAGTATTTT. It is translated as CASSTAGTSGGAVRTDTQYF.

The V gene is TRBV6-5, the J gene TRBJ2-3; TRBD2 matches 9 bases. Looked up from germline, CDR1 is MNHEY and CDR2 is SVGAGI. The trim removed 5 bases at V and 2 bases at J, leaving 11 bases unmatched. CDR3 length: 17 amino acids. The chain's CDR3 is CASSSPGAGGITDTQYF. As DNA, the CDR3 is TGTGCCAGCAGTAGCCCGGGGGCGGGGGGGATCACAGATACGCAGTATTTT.

The chain is built from TRBV7-9 and TRBJ2-3; TRBD2 matches at 15 bases. CDR3 size: 17 residues. V shed 1 base and J 6 bases; nucleotides not matched to a gene: 5. Germline CDR1 and CDR2: SEHNR and FQNEAQ (reference sequence). The CDR3 here is CASSLEGLAGGRDTQYF. DNA for the CDR3: TGTGCCAGCAGCTTAGAGGGACTAGCGGGGGGCAGGGATACGCAGTATTTT.

With respect to this clonotype: A much larger clone differs from this one at a single base, so this may be a read error. Here the CDR3 DNA reads TGCAGTGCTAGCGTCGGGGGCAGGTACACTGAAGCTTTCTTT. Translated, it gives CSASVGGRYTEAFF. This chain uses TRBV20-1 with TRBJ1-1, with D possibly TRBD1 on 6 matching bases. V was trimmed by 3 bases and J by 3 bases, leaving 14 bases between them. CDR1 and CDR2 (germline): DFQATT, SNEGSKA (reference sequence). This CDR3 is built from 14 residues.

This clonotype showed up many times. The rearrangement uses TRBV7-6 and TRBJ2-1; D not resolved. The CDR3 length is 13 residues. Germline-derived CDR1 and CDR2 are SGHVS and FNYEAQ. V lost 5 bases to trimming and J lost 6 bases, with 11 bases between them. CDR3 nucleotide sequence: TGTGCCAGCAGCGGATTCAAGGGCAATGAGCAGTTCTTC. This translates into CASSGFKGNEQFF.

This clonotype appeared once. J is TRBJ2-7 and V is TRBV12-3 or TRBV12-4, with D maybe TRBD2 (6 bases). The last part of the DNA fits TRBJ2-5 better; the J call may be wrong. The CDR3 totals 14 residues. The CDR3 DNA follows: TGTGCCAGCAGTGTAGGACTATTCCTGGAGACCCAGTACTTC. Translating it yields CASSVGLFLETQYF.

V is TRBV5-6 and J is TRBJ1-1, with TRBD1 matching over 8 bases. The CDR3 has 12 amino acids. Germline-derived CDR1 and CDR2 are SGHDT and YYEEEE. The trim removed 4 bases at V and 11 bases at J, leaving 7 bases unmatched. As DNA, the CDR3 is TGTGCCAGCAGCATTGGACAGGGTAGGGCTTTCTTT. This translates into CASSIGQGRAFF.

This clonotype came up a few times. One junction end does not reproduce the germline sequence, and a read error may be involved. The J gene is TRBJ1-1, the V gene TRBV29-1; TRBD1 aligns across 11 bases. There are 13 residues in the CDR3. The germline V gene has CDR1 SQVTM and CDR2 ANQGSEA. CDR3 coding DNA: TGCTGCGTTGTAGGGACAGGGGGCACTGAAGCTTTCTTT. Protein: CCVVGTGGTEAFF.

The rearrangement links TRBV19 to TRBJ2-1; 7 nucleotides line up with TRBD2. V shed 5 bases and J 6 bases; nucleotides not matched to a gene: 4. Germline assignment: CDR1 LNHDA and CDR2 SQIVND (reference sequence). The CDR3 runs to 13 residues. CDR3: CASSGGRTNEQFF. CDR3 DNA: TGTGCCAGTAGTGGCGGGAGAACCAATGAGCAGTTCTTC.

The CDR3 spells CASSHRTSGGVDEQFF. The DNA of the CDR3 is TGTGCCAGCAGCCACAGGACTAGCGGGGGGGTCGATGAGCAGTTCTTC. V and J are TRBV24-1 and TRBJ2-1; 15 positions agree with TRBD2. V was pared by 11 bases and J by 8 bases, with 12 bases of the junction left unmatched. This CDR3 comprises 16 residues. Germline V gives CDR1 KGHDR, CDR2 SFDVKD.

This clonotype has a handful of counts. J is TRBJ1-4 and V is TRBV28; the match to TRBD1 covers 9 bases. The length of the CDR3 is 15 residues. Germline assignment: CDR1 MDHEN and CDR2 SYDVKM. Trimming cost V 7 bases and J 2 bases; bases outside gene matches: 5. For the CDR3, the DNA is TGTGCCAGCACTACAGGGGGCTCTACTAATGAAAAACTGTTTTTT. Encoded protein: CASTTGGSTNEKLFF.

This clonotype was observed a handful of times. This may be a read error, as it is one base from a much larger clone. The CDR3 nucleotides read TGTGCCAGCAGCGTAGCTCCCCTGGGGTCGGTCACAGATACGCAGTATTTT. Residues: CASSVAPLGSVTDTQYF. V gene TRBV9 combines with J gene TRBJ2-3; D gene ambiguous. Germline V lookup: CDR1 SGDLS, CDR2 YYNGEE. V lost 0 bases, J lost 2 bases, and 16 bases lay in between. CDR3 length: 17 amino acids.

This clonotype was recorded at least ten times. This chain connects TRBV12-3 or TRBV12-4 to TRBJ1-4; D gene ambiguous. The CDR3 extends over 13 amino acids. Trimming removed 5 bases from V and 7 bases from J, with 11 bases in between. The CDR3 reads CASSRLTFEKLFF. DNA for the CDR3: TGTGCCAGCAGTCGACTGACTTTTGAAAAACTGTTTTTT.

V is TRBV4-1 and J is TRBJ2-3; a possible D gene is TRBD2 (6 bases). V was shortened by 1 base and J by 11 bases, with 10 bases between the two germline ends. This CDR3 has 12 residues. CDR1 is MGHRA, CDR2 YSYEKL, per germline. The CDR3 DNA follows: TGCGCCAGCAGCCAAGGACTAGGAGTGCAGTATTTT. It translates to CASSQGLGVQYF.

This clonotype has a count of ten or more. DNA for the CDR3: TGCAGTGCTAAGAGGCGGGGGGGTTCAGAGACCCAGTACTTC. Translation: CSAKRRGGSETQYF. The chain joins TRBV20-1 to TRBJ2-5; 9 bases are a match to TRBD2. The CDR3 is 14 amino acids. CDR1 is DFQATT, CDR2 SNEGSKA, per germline (reference sequence). With 4 bases clipped from V and 4 bases from J, the junction kept 7 bases outside the gene matches.

The rearrangement uses TRBV7-3 and TRBJ2-1; D may be TRBD1 (5 bases). The CDR3 contains 13 residues. Germline lookup yields CDR1 SGHTA and CDR2 FQGTGA. Trimming pared 5 bases from V and 8 bases from J, leaving 13 bases between. CDR3 sequence reads: CASSPTREDEQFF. The DNA of the CDR3 is TGTGCCAGCAGCCCCACCAGGGAAGATGAGCAGTTCTTC.

V usage is TRBV15 and J usage is TRBJ1-5; no firm D call. Trimming pared 1 base from V and 6 bases from J, leaving 7 bases between. CDR3 length: 13 amino acids. Germline CDR1 reads LNHNV; CDR2 reads YYDKDF (reference sequence). CDR3 residues: CATSRAEVQPQHF. The CDR3 DNA reads TGTGCCACCAGCAGAGCAGAGGTTCAGCCCCAGCATTTT.

On this clonotype itself: A junction end diverges from the germline sequence, so it may reflect a read error. The chain links TRBV24-1 to TRBJ2-1; D gene uncertain. The CDR3 totals 13 residues. The germline gives CDR1 KGHDR, CDR2 SFDVKD. CDR3 amino acids: CATSDIGLDEQFF. CDR3 nucleotide sequence: TGTGCCACCAGTGATATAGGCCTGGATGAACAGTTCTTC.

This clonotype has more than one count but fewer than ten. The CDR3 loop is CASSPRTTADTEAFF. DNA for the CDR3: TGTGCCAGCAGCCCCCGGACGACGGCGGACACTGAAGCTTTCTTT. V gene TRBV3-1 combines with J gene TRBJ1-1; D unresolved. V was shortened by 4 bases and J by 3 bases, with 15 bases between the two germline ends. The CDR3 sequence is 15 residues long. The V gene's germline CDR1 is LGHDT and CDR2 YNNKEL (reference sequence).

The J gene is TRBJ2-6, the V gene TRBV10-3; 9 bases match TRBD1. Germline lookup yields CDR1 ENHRY and CDR2 SYGVKD. With V trimmed by 0 bases and J by 0 bases, 9 bases remained unmatched. This CDR3 has 20 amino acids. DNA of the CDR3: TGTGCCATCAGTGAGTCGGGCGGGGGACAGGGTTTCTCTGGGGCCAACGTCCTGACTTTC. Protein product: CAISESGGGQGFSGANVLTF.

The V and J genes are TRBV15 and TRBJ1-5; no definite D call. Trimming removed 0 bases at V and 0 bases at J, with 18 bases between. Germline V gene lookup returns CDR1 LNHNV and CDR2 YYDKDF (reference sequence). This CDR3 spans 19 amino acids. The chain's CDR3 is CATSRDHFQGHNSNQPQHF. The CDR3 DNA reads TGTGCCACCAGCAGAGATCACTTTCAAGGCCACAATAGCAATCAGCCCCAGCATTTT.

The chain recombines TRBV5-1 with TRBJ2-3, with D perhaps matching TRBD1 (5 bases). Trimming left V 4 bases short and J 0 bases short, with 15 bases between. This CDR3 has 16 residues. Germline V CDR1 and CDR2: SGHRS, YFSETQ. The CDR3 here is CASSQDGATSTDTQYF. The DNA for the CDR3 is TGCGCCAGCAGCCAAGATGGGGCTACTAGCACAGATACGCAGTATTTT.

V gene TRBV5-5 combines with J gene TRBJ1-2, with D unresolved. The CDR3 is made up of 16 amino acids. Germline V gives CDR1 SGHKS, CDR2 YYEKEE (reference sequence). V was clipped by 0 bases and J by 0 bases, with 12 bases between them. As DNA, the CDR3 is TGTGCCAGCAGCTTGGATTCTTTAGGGCCTAACTATGGCTACACCTTC. As protein: CASSLDSLGPNYGYTF.

The table lists this clonotype with a few counts. This rearrangement joins TRBV24-1 to TRBJ2-3; D not certain. The CDR3 is made up of 11 amino acids. The ends were cut back, 9 bases at V and 7 bases at J, with 10 bases in the middle. Germline CDR1 reads KGHDR; CDR2 reads SFDVKD. CDR3 DNA: TGTGCCACCCAGTTTGGGAATACGCAGTATTTT. This encodes CATQFGNTQYF.

Points on this clonotype: Germline is not matched at one junction end, which may reflect a read error. The V and J genes are TRBV20-1 and TRBJ1-2; 8 bases map to TRBD1. CDR1 DFQATT and CDR2 SNEGSKA come from the germline V gene (reference sequence). This CDR3 has 15 residues. The CDR3 sequence is CSARTQGDLGYGYAF. DNA for the CDR3: TGCAGTGCTAGAACACAGGGGGACCTTGGCTATGGCTACGCCTTC.

This clonotype was detected many times. The gene calls are TRBV20-1 and TRBJ1-6; TRBD1 aligns across 8 bases. With V trimmed by 3 bases and J by 1 base, 11 bases remained unmatched. From germline, CDR1 is DFQATT and CDR2 SNEGSKA (reference sequence). There are 18 residues in the CDR3. The CDR3 coding sequence is TGCAGTGCTAGCAGAGATAACAGGGGGATGTCCTATAATTCACCCCTCCACTTT. Its translation is CSASRDNRGMSYNSPLHF.

A single count supports this clonotype. The DNA of the CDR3 is TGTGCCAGCAGTTACTCGGGACCGACTAACACCATATATTTT. Amino acid sequence: CASSYSGPTNTIYF. The chain links TRBV6-5 to TRBJ1-3; TRBD1 is a possible D gene (5 bases). Germline CDR1 reads MNHEY; CDR2 reads SVGAGI. The CDR3 is 14 residues long. V gave up 0 bases and J gave up 7 bases, with 10 bases separating them.

The chain joins TRBV15 to TRBJ1-5; TRBD1 is a possible D gene (5 bases). The CDR3 has 13 amino acids. Germline assignment: CDR1 LNHNV and CDR2 YYDKDF (reference sequence). With 5 bases removed from V and 6 bases from J, the gap between germline ends came to 11 bases. The CDR3 coding sequence is TGTGCCACCAGCGCAGGGTGGGGTCAGCCCCAGCATTTT. It yields the protein CATSAGWGQPQHF.